The clone carrying this T cell receptor beta chain showed up just once. The antigen remains undetermined. This table comes from immunoSEQ multiplex PCR, and its TCRdb copy is limited to in-frame clones, with some not included. Among 70,000 or so clones listed, around nine tenths were seen once. The entry originates in a study of T cell responses to AZD1222 COVID-19 vaccine. Overall study findings and caveats: None of the repertoires were sampled until the peak T cell response had passed. Unmutated variant regions are reportedly the target of nearly half of TCRs that are spike-specific. At 160-218 and 743-854, vaccine-associated CD4 TCRs were dominant, and they spanned spike. White British ancestry dominated among donors, who included more females, and clonal diversity was possibly underestimated.

Germline loops: CDR1 MNHEY, CDR2 SVGAGI. The V gene lost 2 bases and the J gene lost 4 bases, with 11 bases spanning the gap. The CDR3 covers 14 residues. This specimen consisted of peripheral blood, obtained on day 0 of AZD1222 vaccination. This TCR was sampled from an adult in good health. The chain has TRBV6-5 and TRBJ1-2, with TRBD1 as a possible D gene (5 bases). DNA of the CDR3: TGTGCCAGCAGTTACGCGGGGCCCAGCTATGGCTACACCTTC. Protein product: CASSYAGPSYGYTF.